This is a list of T cell receptor beta chains from one sample in a study of blood T cell repertoires in COVID-19. Clones were read by immunoSEQ multiplex PCR, and TCRdb kept only the in-frame ones, dropping some. The data contain around 40,000 clones, 80% to 90% of them singletons. Sequencing input: peripheral blood. These receptors were taken from a man between 35 and 55 years old with COVID-19, enrolled during active disease. Both conserved end residues are part of each CDR3. Fields, in order: J gene, D gene, V gene, clone size, CDR3 DNA, CDR3 protein. D genes are given only for firm matches. Part of the rows lack a size; the others show once, few, many or a class for expanded clones.

J gene: TRBJ1-5; D gene: TRBD1; V gene: TRBV10-3; clone size: .; CDR3 DNA: TGTGCCATCAGTGAGGTGGACAGGGCCGACAATCAGCCCCAGCATTTT; CDR3 protein: CAISEVDRADNQPQHF
J gene: TRBJ2-7; D gene: .; V gene: TRBV6-5; clone size: .; CDR3 DNA: TGTGCCAGCAGTTACCGCGGGGACCCGGAGTACTTC; CDR3 protein: CASSYRGDPEYF
J gene: TRBJ2-1; D gene: .; V gene: TRBV7-3; clone size: .; CDR3 DNA: TGTGCCAGCAGCCCCCCCGGGATAAAGAGCTCCTACAATGAGCAGTTCTTC; CDR3 protein: CASSPPGIKSSYNEQFF
J gene: TRBJ1-1; D gene: .; V gene: TRBV4-1; clone size: .; CDR3 DNA: TGCGCCAGCAGCCATCAGGGGCCCCGGGCTGAAGCTTTCTTT; CDR3 protein: CASSHQGPRAEAFF
J gene: TRBJ1-1; D gene: .; V gene: TRBV7-3; clone size: .; CDR3 DNA: TGTGCCAGCAGCTTAAACGGGGGGGAAACAAATATGAACACTGAAGCTTTCTTT; CDR3 protein: CASSLNGGETNMNTEAFF
J gene: TRBJ1-5; D gene: .; V gene: TRBV6-5; clone size: .; CDR3 DNA: TGTGCCAGCAGTTACGCGGGCACAGGTTCGGGGGCCCAGCATTTT; CDR3 protein: CASSYAGTGSGAQHF
J gene: TRBJ2-5; D gene: TRBD2; V gene: TRBV2; clone size: .; CDR3 DNA: TGTGCCAGCAGCCTAAGACTAGCGGTTACTCAAGAGACCCAGTACTTC; CDR3 protein: CASSLRLAVTQETQYF
J gene: TRBJ2-1; D gene: TRBD2; V gene: TRBV29-1; clone size: .; CDR3 DNA: TGCAGCGCAAGACTAGCGGGACTCTACAATGAGCAGTTCTTC; CDR3 protein: CSARLAGLYNEQFF
J gene: TRBJ1-2; D gene: TRBD1; V gene: TRBV19; clone size: .; CDR3 DNA: TGTGCCAGTAGGGGACAGTCCGAGCCGACCTCAAATGGCTACACCTTC; CDR3 protein: CASRGQSEPTSNGYTF
J gene: TRBJ1-5; D gene: .; V gene: TRBV24-1; clone size: .; CDR3 DNA: TGTGCCACCAGTGACGGGGGATTCGATCAGCCCCAGCATTTT; CDR3 protein: CATSDGGFDQPQHF
J gene: TRBJ2-3; D gene: .; V gene: TRBV2; clone size: .; CDR3 DNA: TGTGCCAGCAGTGACGGTGGGAGATCCACAGATACGCAGTATTTT; CDR3 protein: CASSDGGRSTDTQYF
J gene: TRBJ1-5; D gene: .; V gene: TRBV21-1; clone size: .; CDR3 DNA: TGTGCCAGCAGCTGGACAGGGAGCAATCAGCCCCAGCATTTT; CDR3 protein: CASSWTGSNQPQHF
J gene: TRBJ2-5; D gene: .; V gene: TRBV19; clone size: few; CDR3 DNA: TGTGCCAGTAGTCGAGGGACAAGAAATCAAGAGACCCAGTACTTC; CDR3 protein: CASSRGTRNQETQYF
J gene: TRBJ2-1; D gene: TRBD2; V gene: TRBV9; clone size: .; CDR3 DNA: TGTGCCAGCAGCCCAATGGGAGGGACGGGGAATGAGCAGTTCTTC; CDR3 protein: CASSPMGGTGNEQFF
J gene: TRBJ2-7; D gene: .; V gene: TRBV2; clone size: .; CDR3 DNA: TGTGCCAGCAGTGTCCGGGGCTACGAGCAGTACTTC; CDR3 protein: CASSVRGYEQYF
J gene: TRBJ2-5; D gene: TRBD2; V gene: TRBV3-1/TRBV3-2; clone size: .; CDR3 DNA: TGTGCCAGCAGCAACCCAGCGGGAGGGCCAGGGGAGACCCAGTACTTC; CDR3 protein: CASSNPAGGPGETQYF
J gene: TRBJ2-7; D gene: TRBD1; V gene: TRBV6-5; clone size: .; CDR3 DNA: TGTGCCAGCAGCCAGACAGGGGGCCACGAGCAGTACTTC; CDR3 protein: CASSQTGGHEQYF
J gene: TRBJ2-7; D gene: TRBD2; V gene: TRBV5-6; clone size: few; CDR3 DNA: TGTGCCAGCAGCTGGCTGGAAGCGGGGGGGCCCTACGAGCAGTACTTC; CDR3 protein: CASSWLEAGGPYEQYF
J gene: TRBJ2-7; D gene: TRBD2; V gene: TRBV3-1/TRBV3-2; clone size: .; CDR3 DNA: TGTGCCAGCAGCCAACTGGCGGGAGGTCCCTACGAGCAGTACTTC; CDR3 protein: CASSQLAGGPYEQYF
J gene: TRBJ2-1; D gene: TRBD2; V gene: TRBV5-4; clone size: .; CDR3 DNA: TGTGCCAGCAGCGCGGGACTAGCGGAGGTCGGTGAGCAGTTCTTC; CDR3 protein: CASSAGLAEVGEQFF
J gene: TRBJ1-4; D gene: .; V gene: TRBV30; clone size: .; CDR3 DNA: TGTGCCTGGAGTGGCCAGGGGAGTGAAAAACTGTTTTTT; CDR3 protein: CAWSGQGSEKLFF
J gene: TRBJ1-2; D gene: .; V gene: TRBV28; clone size: .; CDR3 DNA: TGTGCCAGCAGGGTACCGACGGGTTCGGGCTACACCTTC; CDR3 protein: CASRVPTGSGYTF
J gene: TRBJ2-2; D gene: TRBD2; V gene: TRBV9; clone size: .; CDR3 DNA: TGTGCCAGCAGCGACGCCGTCGGGGCGGGAGATTCTTTTCTGAGGCTGTTTTTT; CDR3 protein: CASSDAVGAGDSFLRLFF
J gene: TRBJ1-2; D gene: .; V gene: TRBV9; clone size: .; CDR3 DNA: TGTGCCAGCAGCGTAGGGTCCGGACTCCCGAAGCCCTATGGCTACACCTTC; CDR3 protein: CASSVGSGLPKPYGYTF
J gene: TRBJ1-2; D gene: TRBD1; V gene: TRBV6-5; clone size: .; CDR3 DNA: TGTGCCAGCAGCGTCGACAGGGGAACTATTGGCTACACCTTC; CDR3 protein: CASSVDRGTIGYTF
J gene: TRBJ2-5; D gene: TRBD2; V gene: TRBV3-1/TRBV3-2; clone size: once; CDR3 DNA: TGTGCCAGCAGCCTCTACGCTAGCGGGGGGTACCAAGAGACCCAGTACTTC; CDR3 protein: CASSLYASGGYQETQYF
J gene: TRBJ1-2; D gene: .; V gene: TRBV2; clone size: .; CDR3 DNA: TGTGCCAGCCACGACAGACGAAACCCTAACTATGGCTACACCTTC; CDR3 protein: CASHDRRNPNYGYTF
J gene: TRBJ2-6; D gene: .; V gene: TRBV27; clone size: .; CDR3 DNA: TGTGCCAGCAGTTTTACAGGGCTCGATACTGGGGCCAACGTCCTGACTTTC; CDR3 protein: CASSFTGLDTGANVLTF
J gene: TRBJ1-5; D gene: .; V gene: TRBV19; clone size: .; CDR3 DNA: TGTGCCAGCCAACAGGATCCCTATAGCAATCAGCCCCAGCATTTT; CDR3 protein: CASQQDPYSNQPQHF
J gene: TRBJ1-2; D gene: .; V gene: TRBV11-2; clone size: .; CDR3 DNA: TGTGCCAGCAGCTTAGAGGCAAATGGCTACACCTTC; CDR3 protein: CASSLEANGYTF